This TCR beta chain was captured by sequencing in a study of blood T cell repertoires in COVID-19. Germline trimming cut 7 bases from V and 1 base from J; bases unmatched to any gene: 9. Per the germline V gene, CDR1 is MNHEY and CDR2 is SVGAGI. This CDR3 comprises 15 residues. Sequencing used immunoSEQ multiplex PCR; TCRdb keeps in-frame clones, though not all of them. The sample carries around 300,000 clones, 89% recorded once. Input material: peripheral blood. The chain is built from TRBV6-5 and TRBJ2-5, with 7 bases lining up with TRBD2. This clonotype was obtained from a woman between 40 and 55 years old who had recovered from COVID-19. The DNA of the CDR3 is TGTGCCAGCAATCGACTAGCCGATTCCCAAGAGACCCAGTACTTC. Its translation is CASNRLADSQETQYF.